This T cell receptor (beta chain) was sequenced for a study of CD8+ T cells in alopecia areata. Study results and limitations: Normal skin's resident alphabeta T cells are sequenced alongside lesional scalp T cells.

Trimming took off 6 bases at V and 5 bases at J, with 10 bases between the two ends. Germline CDR1 reads MNHNY; CDR2 reads SVGAGI (reference sequence). The CDR3 totals 12 residues. The treatment is: oral pan-JAK inhibitor, 5-10 mg twice daily. Concerning this clone itself: As yet, its antigen is unknown.

TCR sequencing used cDNA made by reverse transcription of extracted RNA. TCRdb's table, derived via immunoSEQ multiplex PCR, lists solely in-frame clones and lacks some. The repertoire holds about 160,000 clones, with 55% to 75% as singletons. This chain connects TRBV6-6 to TRBJ1-1; D gene uncertain. Specimen: CD4+ T cells sorted from blood, collected at week 4, from a patient treated with tofacitinib. This TCR derives from a human donor with alopecia areata. In DNA, the CDR3 is TGTGCCAGCAGACCCGCTGGGACTGAAGCTTTCTTT. Protein: CASRPAGTEAFF.